This is a list of T cell receptor beta chains from one sample in a study of blood T cell repertoires in COVID-19. The data were produced by immunoSEQ multiplex PCR, yet TCRdb's version contains in-frame clones alone and is incomplete. The sample lists about 190,000 clones; approximately 90% were seen once. The sample consisted of peripheral blood. The receptors derive from a human donor in a cohort sampled during active COVID-19. Each CDR3 is given with its conserved first and last residue. Fields, in order: V gene, clone size, D gene, J gene, CDR3 protein, CDR3 DNA. A D gene is named only where the DNA matches it firmly. Clone size is shown for a subset of rows, as once, few, many or a class of expanded clone.

>TRBV7-2|NA|TRBD2|TRBJ2-5
CASSSPGTSQETQYF
TGTGCCAGCAGCTCCCCCGGGACTAGTCAAGAGACCCAGTACTTC
>TRBV7-2|NA|TRBD2|TRBJ2-7
CASSLSTTSGTYEQYF
TGTGCCAGCAGCTTATCCACGACTAGCGGAACCTACGAGCAGTACTTC
>TRBV18|NA|NA|TRBJ1-1
CASSPRRGDTEAFF
TGTGCCAGCTCACCCCGCCGAGGCGACACTGAAGCTTTCTTT
>TRBV19|NA|NA|TRBJ2-1
CASQMGQGPYNEQFF
TGTGCCAGCCAGATGGGGCAGGGGCCCTACAATGAGCAGTTCTTC
>TRBV7-9|NA|NA|TRBJ1-1
CASSLSTGNTEAFF
TGTGCCAGCAGCTTATCCACAGGGAACACTGAAGCTTTCTTT
>TRBV6-1|NA|TRBD2|TRBJ2-1
CASSDRLAGFQFF
TGTGCCAGCAGTGACCGACTAGCGGGGTTCCAGTTCTTC
>TRBV4-1|once|NA|TRBJ2-1
CASSQVVGYNEQFF
TGCGCCAGCAGCCAAGTCGTCGGTTACAATGAGCAGTTCTTC
>TRBV2|NA|NA|TRBJ1-1
CASSKLGSGRGTEAFF
TGTGCCAGCAGTAAACTTGGATCAGGGCGGGGCACTGAAGCTTTCTTT
>TRBV3-1/TRBV3-2|NA|NA|TRBJ2-7
CASSQGRSNVRRVNYEQYF
TGTGCCAGCAGCCAGGGCCGTTCGAACGTTCGCAGGGTGAACTACGAGCAGTACTTC
>TRBV6-6|NA|NA|TRBJ2-1
CASSYAASSYNEQFF
TGTGCCAGCAGTTACGCCGCGAGCTCCTACAATGAGCAGTTCTTC
>TRBV5-6|NA|NA|TRBJ1-5
CASSLEQGKGPQHF
TGTGCCAGCAGCTTGGAGCAGGGGAAGGGGCCCCAGCATTTT